The 23 T cell receptor beta chains below all came from one sample that was sequenced in a study of T-cell memory formation after mild COVID-19. TCRdb re-analysed the 5' RACE reads in MiXCR, keeping a single row per CDR3 protein. The sample has about 140,000 distinct CDR3 sequences; 13% to 15% are singletons. Sequencing was done on a sample of PBMCs or a T cell subset sorted from them (not recorded which). These receptors were taken from an adult woman who had mild COVID-19 (a few samples of this study predate the infection). Cell type and time point are not known.

This clonotype was observed a handful of times. The chain uses TRBV29-1 and TRBJ2-7, with 7 bases identical to TRBD1. The CDR3 is 13 residues long. J gave up 4 bases and V 5 bases, and 8 bases lay outside the gene matches. CDR1 is SQVTM, CDR2 ANQGSEA, per germline. CDR3 in amino acids: CSVYGQDWYEQYF. CDR3 sequence (DNA): TGCAGCGTTTACGGACAGGATTGGTACGAGCAGTACTTC.

This clonotype came up many times. The V gene is TRBV5-1, the J gene TRBJ1-1; 9 positions match TRBD1. The CDR3 extends over 15 amino acids. V trimming: 2 bases; J trimming: 3 bases; junction bases outside the gene matches: 5. Looked up from germline, CDR1 is SGHRS and CDR2 is YFSETQ. Written as DNA, the CDR3 is TGCGCCAGCAGCTTTCTACAGGGGGCAGACACTGAAGCTTTCTTT. It encodes CASSFLQGADTEAFF. Using reference TRBV5-1 and TRBJ1-1 for the parts outside the CDR3, the full variable domain is KAGVTQTPRYLIKTRGQQVTLSCSPISGHRSVSWYQQTPGQGLQFLFEYFSETQRNKGNFPGRFSGRQFSNSRSEMNVSTLELGDSALYLCASSFLQGADTEAFFGQGTRLTVV.

V usage is TRBV20-1 and J usage is TRBJ1-1; tentative D call: TRBD1 (5 bases). The CDR3 sequence is 14 residues long. V dropped 2 bases and J dropped 10 bases, with 20 bases sitting between them. Germline CDR1 reads DFQATT; CDR2 reads SNEGSKA (reference sequence). This CDR3 reads CSARLGEAGKRAFF. CDR3 sequence (DNA): TGCAGTGCTAGACTCGGAGAGGCAGGGAAAAGAGCTTTCTTT.

This clonotype has a count of ten or more. The CDR3 loop reads CASSLDKNSNQPQHF. In DNA form, the CDR3 reads TGTGCCAGCAGTTTGGACAAGAATAGCAATCAGCCCCAGCATTTT. The V and J genes are TRBV12-3 or TRBV12-4 and TRBJ1-5; D perhaps matches TRBD1 (5 bases). V was cut by 3 bases and J by 0 bases, with 9 bases left in between. The CDR3 loop spans 15 amino acids.

This clonotype was picked up a small number of times. The rearrangement joins TRBV11-2 to TRBJ2-6; D is perhaps TRBD2 (6 bases). Germline V CDR1 and CDR2: SGHAT, FQNNGV. Trimming stripped 1 base from V and 2 bases from J, with 6 bases between. CDR3 length equals 15 residues. The CDR3 DNA reads TGTGCCAGCAGCTTAGGGGAGGCTGGGGCCAACGTCCTGACTTTC. Translating gives CASSLGEAGANVLTF.

V gene TRBV5-6 combines with J gene TRBJ2-1; the D is unclear. CDR1 SGHDT and CDR2 YYEEEE come from the germline V gene. V lost 4 bases and J lost 6, with 11 bases in between. The CDR3 loop spans 13 amino acids. This CDR3 is CASSPPALNEQFF. For the CDR3, the DNA is TGTGCCAGCAGCCCCCCCGCCCTCAATGAGCAGTTCTTC. The complete variable domain, with remaining parts taken from reference TRBV5-6 and TRBJ2-1, reads DAGVTQSPTHLIKTRGQQVTLRCSPKSGHDTVSWYQQALGQGPQFIFQYYEEEERQRGNFPDRFSGHQFPNYSSELNVNALLLGDSALYLCASSPPALNEQFFGPGTRLTVL.

This clonotype occurred a few times. This rearrangement joins TRBV4-1 to TRBJ1-4; the match to TRBD1 covers 7 bases. The germline gives CDR1 MGHRA, CDR2 YSYEKL. The V segment lost 2 bases and the J segment 5 bases; nucleotides outside the gene matches: 5. This CDR3 spans 15 amino acids. The CDR3 coding sequence is TGCGCCAGCAGCCAACCGACAGGGTACAATGAAAAACTGTTTTTT. Translated, it gives CASSQPTGYNEKLFF.

This clonotype occurred a few times. This sequence joins TRBV7-6 and TRBJ2-7, with TRBD1 matching 11 bases. Germline lookup yields CDR1 SGHVS and CDR2 FNYEAQ. The CDR3 consists of 15 residues. V dropped 4 bases and J dropped 2; count of bases not matched to a gene: 4. The CDR3 here is CASSSGQGATYEQYF. CDR3 nucleotide sequence: TGTGCCAGCAGCTCCGGACAGGGGGCTACCTACGAGCAGTACTTC.

This clonotype appeared a few times. The rearrangement links TRBV12-3 or TRBV12-4 to TRBJ2-3; tentatively, D is TRBD2 (5 bases). Trimming stripped 3 bases from V and 2 bases from J, with 9 bases between. This CDR3 has 14 residues. CDR3 DNA sequence: TGTGCCAGCAGTTTGTTGACTATCACAGATACGCAGTATTTT. The encoded protein is CASSLLTITDTQYF.

The genes are TRBV21-1 and TRBJ2-3. TRBV21-1 is marked as a pseudogene. CDR3 length: 12 residues. The CDR3 sequence is CASSNKTDTQYF. In nucleotides, the CDR3 is TGTGCCAGCAGCAATAAGACAGATACGCAGTATTTT.

The V call is TRBV7-6, the J call TRBJ2-7; D is perhaps TRBD2 (6 bases). Per germline, CDR1 SGHVS and CDR2 FNYEAQ. There are 16 residues in the CDR3. Trimming took 0 bases from V and 0 from J, leaving 12 bases between them. This chain's CDR3 is CASSLAPGTPSYEQYF. CDR3 bases: TGTGCCAGCAGCTTAGCCCCAGGGACTCCCTCCTACGAGCAGTACTTC. The full variable domain, with the rest looked up from reference TRBV7-6 and TRBJ2-7, is GAGVSQSPRYKVTKRGQDVALRCDPISGHVSLYWYRQALGQGPEFLTYFNYEAQQDKSGLPNDRFSAERPEGSISTLTIQRTEQRDSAMYRCASSLAPGTPSYEQYFGPGTRLTVT.

This clonotype was counted ten times or more. V is TRBV30 and J is TRBJ1-1; D is unresolved. The CDR3 is 13 amino acids. From germline, CDR1 is GTSNPN and CDR2 SVGIG (reference sequence). With 0 bases removed from V and 0 bases from J, the gap between germline ends came to 5 bases. CDR3 loop: CAWSVSMNTEAFF. Written as DNA, the CDR3 is TGTGCCTGGAGTGTATCGATGAACACTGAAGCTTTCTTT.

Ten or more counts support this clonotype. The chain joins TRBV5-4 to TRBJ2-1; perhaps TRBD2 as D (5 bases). Trimming cost V 2 bases and J 10 bases, with 10 bases left between them. The CDR3 length is 12 residues. Germline V lookup: CDR1 SGHNT, CDR2 YYREEE (reference sequence). The CDR3 DNA reads TGTGCCAGCAGCTTAGGGAGCACCGAGCAGTTCTTC. It translates to CASSLGSTEQFF.

The chain couples TRBV7-9 to TRBJ2-3, with a weak D call TRBD1 (7 bases). CDR3 size: 15 residues. Trimming stripped 4 bases from V and 0 bases from J, with 11 bases between. From germline, CDR1 is SEHNR and CDR2 FQNEAQ (reference sequence). The CDR3 region has the DNA TGTGCCAGCAGCTGGGGGGACAGTAGCACAGATACGCAGTATTTT. Translation gives CASSWGDSSTDTQYF. The whole variable domain, remainder taken from reference TRBV7-9 and TRBJ2-3, is DTGVSQNPRHKITKRGQNVTFRCDPISEHNRLYWYRQTLGQGPEFLTYFQNEAQLEKSRLLSDRFSAERPKGSFSTLEIQRTEQGDSAMYLCASSWGDSSTDTQYFGPGTRLTVL.

This chain links TRBV9 with TRBJ1-1, with 9 bases that match TRBD1. V lost 4 bases to trimming and J lost 1 base; unmatched junction nucleotides: 11. There are 17 residues in the CDR3. CDR1 SGDLS and CDR2 YYNGEE come from the germline V gene. The DNA of the CDR3 is TGTGCCAGCAGCCCTAGGGAGGACAGGGGACAGAACACTGAAGCTTTCTTT. It translates to CASSPREDRGQNTEAFF.

The chain links TRBV5-6 to TRBJ2-5; D gene unclear. Trimming removed 1 base at V and 4 bases at J, with 5 bases between. The CDR3 sequence is 12 residues long. Germline values: CDR1 SGHDT, CDR2 YYEEEE. CDR3 nucleotide sequence: TGTGCCAGCAGCTTGATTTTAGAGACCCAGTACTTC. Its protein product is CASSLILETQYF.

The chain is built from TRBV3-1 and TRBJ2-2, with 11 bases fitting TRBD2. This CDR3 region has 15 residues. Germline V lookup: CDR1 LGHDT, CDR2 YNNKEL (reference sequence). V shed 3 bases, J shed 4 bases, and the junction held 1 base outside the gene matches. The CDR3 reads CASSQGLAATGELFF. DNA for the CDR3: TGTGCCAGCAGCCAGGGACTAGCGGCCACCGGGGAGCTGTTTTTT. The full variable domain, completed using reference TRBV3-1 and TRBJ2-2, is DTAVSQTPKYLVTQMGNDKSIKCEQNLGHDTMYWYKQDSKKFLKIMFSYNNKELIINETVPNRFSPKSPDKAHLNLHINSLELGDSAVYFCASSQGLAATGELFFGEGSRLTVL.

This chain links TRBV5-6 with TRBJ2-5; D possibly matches TRBD1 or TRBD2 (5 bases each). V was pared by 5 bases and J by 1 base, with 12 bases between. The CDR3 runs 14 residues. Germline V CDR1 and CDR2: SGHDT, YYEEEE. The CDR3 protein is CASSWDPTQETQYF. CDR3 nucleotide sequence: TGTGCCAGCAGTTGGGACCCGACCCAAGAGACCCAGTACTTC.

There are many counts of this clonotype. V gene TRBV5-1 combines with J gene TRBJ2-3; maybe TRBD1 (5 bases). This CDR3 has 14 residues. Germline V gene data show CDR1 as SGHRS and CDR2 as YFSETQ. Trimming cost V 4 bases and J 4 bases, with 13 bases left between them. The CDR3 reads CASSIGDSADTQYF. For the CDR3, the DNA is TGCGCCAGCAGCATAGGAGACAGCGCAGATACGCAGTATTTT.

This clonotype was detected only a few times. The genes are TRBV5-5 and TRBJ1-2; no clear D gene. Germline loops: CDR1 SGHKS, CDR2 YYEKEE (reference sequence). Trimming shortened V by 4 bases and J by 5 bases, and 9 bases separated the two germline ends. This CDR3 spans 12 amino acids. DNA for the CDR3: TGTGCCAGCAGCCCCGGGAGTTATGGCTACACCTTC. It yields the protein CASSPGSYGYTF.

The table lists this clonotype with a few counts. The chain employs TRBV4-1 and TRBJ1-2; D is undetermined. V dropped 2 bases and J dropped 5 bases, with 9 bases sitting between them. In germline, CDR1 is MGHRA, CDR2 YSYEKL. The CDR3 length is 13 residues. The CDR3 here is CASSQQEEYGYTF. CDR3 DNA sequence: TGCGCCAGCAGCCAACAAGAGGAGTATGGCTACACCTTC.

This clonotype turned up a few times. The CDR3 DNA reads TGTGCCAGCAGCTCGGGACCAGTACTAGTGGGGGATACGCAGTATTTT. It is translated as CASSSGPVLVGDTQYF. The chain is built from TRBV7-6 and TRBJ2-3; D may match TRBD1 or TRBD2 (5 bases each). V lost 4 bases, J lost 6 bases, and 20 bases lay in between. This CDR3 region has 16 residues. Germline assignment: CDR1 SGHVS and CDR2 FNYEAQ. Looking up the rest from reference TRBV7-6 and TRBJ2-3 gives the full variable domain: GAGVSQSPRYKVTKRGQDVALRCDPISGHVSLYWYRQALGQGPEFLTYFNYEAQQDKSGLPNDRFSAERPEGSISTLTIQRTEQRDSAMYRCASSSGPVLVGDTQYFGPGTRLTVL.

This clonotype was detected a few times. V is TRBV7-2 and J is TRBJ1-6, with 11 nucleotides matching TRBD1. The germline V gene has CDR1 SGHTA and CDR2 FQGNSA. Trimming cost V 5 bases and J 0 bases; bases outside gene matches: 6. This CDR3 is built from 18 residues. The CDR3 region has the DNA TGTGCCAGCAGCCGGGACAGGGGGTCGAGCTCCTATAATTCACCCCTCCACTTT. This encodes CASSRDRGSSSYNSPLHF. Full variable domain (rest looked up from reference TRBV7-2 and TRBJ1-6): GAGVSQSPSNKVTEKGKDVELRCDPISGHTALYWYRQSLGQGLEFLIYFQGNSAPDKSGLPSDRFSAERTGGSVSTLTIQRTQQEDSAVYLCASSRDRGSSSYNSPLHFGNGTRLTVT.